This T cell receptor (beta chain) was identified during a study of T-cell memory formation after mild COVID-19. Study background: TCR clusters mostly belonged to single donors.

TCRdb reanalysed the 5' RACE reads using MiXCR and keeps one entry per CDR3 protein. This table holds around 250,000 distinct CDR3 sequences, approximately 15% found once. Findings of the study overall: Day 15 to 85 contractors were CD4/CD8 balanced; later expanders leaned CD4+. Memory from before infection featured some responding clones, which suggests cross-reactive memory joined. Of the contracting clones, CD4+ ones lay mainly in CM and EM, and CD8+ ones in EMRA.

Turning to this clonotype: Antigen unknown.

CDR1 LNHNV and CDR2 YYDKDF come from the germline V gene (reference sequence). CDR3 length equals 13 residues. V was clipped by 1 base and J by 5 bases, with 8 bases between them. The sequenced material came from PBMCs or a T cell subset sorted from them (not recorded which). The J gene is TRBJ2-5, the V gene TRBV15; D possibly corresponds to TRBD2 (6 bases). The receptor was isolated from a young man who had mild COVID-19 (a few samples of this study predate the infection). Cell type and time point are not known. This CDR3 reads CATSRARGETQYF. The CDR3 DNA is TGTGCCACCAGCAGAGCCCGGGGGGAGACCCAGTACTTC.